The clone carrying this T cell receptor (beta chain) was recorded only once. Its antigen is currently unknown. The sample comes from a study of OX40 agonist ivuxolimab in advanced cancers. About the study: The dose-escalation cohort was around 83% male, with a mean age of around 60 years, ranging roughly 20 to 90. Three partial responders included one hepatocellular carcinoma patient and two cutaneous melanoma patients. General study findings and limits: Some patients without response likewise showed low normalized clonal expansion. Which antigen the expanded peripheral T cells recognized is unknown.

Repertoires were generated with immunoSEQ multiplex PCR, while TCRdb's copy carries only in-frame clones and drops some. This sample yields 50,000 or so clones, of which about four fifths are seen a single time; 1.9% belongs to the top ten. The CDR3 contains 14 residues. Per the germline V gene, CDR1 is SGHVT and CDR2 is SQSDAQ. The V and J ends lost 7 bases and 0 bases respectively, with 10 bases between them. The chain couples TRBV7-4 to TRBJ1-3; D remains unclear. This receptor was obtained from an adult with an advanced solid tumor such as melanoma, head and neck, liver or kidney cancer. The sample in question was CD4+ or CD8+ T cells sorted from blood, obtained in a trial of the OX40 agonist ivuxolimab. The DNA of the CDR3 is TGTGCCAGCACCGCAGGAGTCTCTGGAAACACCATATATTTT. Encoded protein: CASTAGVSGNTIYF.